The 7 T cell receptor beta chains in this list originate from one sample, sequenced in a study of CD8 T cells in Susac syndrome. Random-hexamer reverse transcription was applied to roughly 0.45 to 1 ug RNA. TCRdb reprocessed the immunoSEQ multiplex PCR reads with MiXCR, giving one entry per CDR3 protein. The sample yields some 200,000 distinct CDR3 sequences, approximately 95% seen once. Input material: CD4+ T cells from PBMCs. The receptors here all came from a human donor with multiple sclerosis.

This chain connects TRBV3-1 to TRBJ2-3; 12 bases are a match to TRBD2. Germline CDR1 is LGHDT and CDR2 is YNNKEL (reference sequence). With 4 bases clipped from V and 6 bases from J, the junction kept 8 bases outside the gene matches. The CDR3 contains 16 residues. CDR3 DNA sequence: TGTGCCAGCAGCCCCGAATCTAGCGGGGGGGCTGATACGCAGTATTTT. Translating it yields CASSPESSGGADTQYF.

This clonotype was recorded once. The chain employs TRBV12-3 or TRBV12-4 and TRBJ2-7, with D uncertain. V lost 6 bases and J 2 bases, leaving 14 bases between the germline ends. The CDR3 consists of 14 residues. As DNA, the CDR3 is TGTGCCAGCAGCCTCGGACGGAGAACCTACGAGCAGTACTTC. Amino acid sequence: CASSLGRRTYEQYF.

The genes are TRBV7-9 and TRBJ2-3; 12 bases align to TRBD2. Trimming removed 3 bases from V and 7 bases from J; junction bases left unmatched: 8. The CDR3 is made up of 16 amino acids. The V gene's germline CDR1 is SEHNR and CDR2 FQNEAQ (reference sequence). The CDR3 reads CASSFGLAGGPNTQYF. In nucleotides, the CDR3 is TGTGCCAGCAGCTTCGGGCTAGCGGGAGGGCCTAATACGCAGTATTTT.

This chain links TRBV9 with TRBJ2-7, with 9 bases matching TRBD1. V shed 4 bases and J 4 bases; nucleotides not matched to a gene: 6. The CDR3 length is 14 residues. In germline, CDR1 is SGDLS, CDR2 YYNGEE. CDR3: CASSPRTGVYEQYF. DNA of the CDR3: TGTGCCAGCAGCCCTCGGACAGGGGTATACGAGCAGTACTTC.

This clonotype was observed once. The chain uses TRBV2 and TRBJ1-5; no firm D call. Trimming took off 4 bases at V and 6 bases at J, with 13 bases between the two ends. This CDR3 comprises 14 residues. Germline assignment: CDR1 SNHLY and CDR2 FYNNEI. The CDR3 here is CASSGTGSAQPQHF. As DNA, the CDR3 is TGTGCCAGCAGTGGTACGGGGTCGGCTCAGCCCCAGCATTTT.

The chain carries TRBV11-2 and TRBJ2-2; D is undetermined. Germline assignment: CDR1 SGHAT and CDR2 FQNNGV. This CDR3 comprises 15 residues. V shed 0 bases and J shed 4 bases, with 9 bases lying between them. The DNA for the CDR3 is TGTGCCAGCAGCTTAGATTGGGTGACCACCGGGGAGCTGTTTTTT. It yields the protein CASSLDWVTTGELFF.

CDR3 amino acids: CASSPGTGRDGYTF. DNA for the CDR3: TGTGCCAGCAGCCCCGGGACAGGGAGGGATGGCTACACCTTC. V gene TRBV7-3 combines with J gene TRBJ1-2; the match to TRBD1 covers 9 bases. J was trimmed by 6 bases and V by 5 bases; bases with no gene match: 7. Germline loops: CDR1 SGHTA, CDR2 FQGTGA. This CDR3 comprises 14 residues.